This record looks at one T cell receptor beta chain sequence and its context. Its antigen remains unidentified. This specimen belongs to a study of T cell responses to AZD1222 COVID-19 vaccine. General study results and limits: Among AZD1222 vaccinees, only six or seven were seropositive at baseline. Spike-specific TCR breadth and depth both grew after two AZD1222 doses. Donors skewed white British and female; clonal diversity was possibly underestimated.

Assay used: immunoSEQ multiplex PCR; TCRdb lists only in-frame clones, some missing. The data hold 110,000 or so clones, with about 89% observed a single time. This clonotype was obtained from an adult in good health. Sequencing was performed on peripheral blood, taken on day 0 of AZD1222 vaccination.

CDR3 nucleotides: TGTGCCTGGAGACAGGGACGCGATCAGCCCCAGCATTTT. Amino acids: CAWRQGRDQPQHF. The V call is TRBV30, the J call TRBJ1-5, with TRBD1 as a possible D gene (6 bases). The CDR3 length is 13 residues. Germline CDR1 reads GTSNPN; CDR2 reads SVGIG (reference sequence). The germline V and J ends were trimmed by 3 bases and 5 bases, with 11 bases remaining between them.